A single sample is the source of the 18 T cell receptor beta chains below, sequenced in a study of shared clonotypes between healthy human individuals. The repertoire was sequenced with immunoSEQ multiplex PCR; TCRdb's copy has only in-frame clones and lacks some. The sample has some 2.1 million clones, roughly 95% seen once. Naive CD8 populations comprised CD45RO-negative cells positively selected for CCR7, excluding terminally differentiated effector memory CD45RA+ cells. Source material: naive CD8+ T cells sorted from blood. These receptors were collected from a man between 18 and 35 years old in good health.

The rearrangement joins TRBV4-3 to TRBJ2-5; D is unresolved. CDR3 length: 15 amino acids. V was clipped by 0 bases and J by 7 bases, with 15 bases between them. Germline CDR1 reads LGHNA; CDR2 reads YSLEER. CDR3 region: CASSQDLIGRATQYF. DNA of the CDR3: TGCGCCAGCAGCCAAGATTTAATCGGTAGGGCGACCCAGTACTTC.

This chain uses TRBV11-3 with TRBJ2-7; D tentatively fits TRBD1 or TRBD2 (5 bases each). Looked up from germline, CDR1 is SGHNT and CDR2 is YENEEA. V dropped 2 bases and J dropped 2 bases, with 13 bases sitting between them. This CDR3 contains 15 residues. This CDR3 is CASSLLPGAPYEQYF. CDR3 sequence (DNA): TGTGCCAGCAGCTTACTCCCCGGGGCCCCCTACGAGCAGTACTTC.

The chain joins TRBV19 to TRBJ1-1; 8 bases match TRBD1. Germline loops: CDR1 LNHDA, CDR2 SQIVND (reference sequence). V lost 8 bases and J lost 0; bases outside the gene matches: 5. The CDR3 has 14 residues. The chain's CDR3 is CASSRTGLNTEAFF. CDR3 DNA: TGTGCCAGTTCCCGGACAGGGTTGAACACTGAAGCTTTCTTT.

V gene TRBV18 combines with J gene TRBJ2-1; D uncertain. Trimming left V 5 bases short and J 9 bases short, with 14 bases between. This CDR3 contains 13 residues. Germline V gene data show CDR1 as KGHSH and CDR2 as LQKENI. CDR3 DNA sequence: TGTGCCAGCTCATTTGGCGGCGGCATTGAGCAGTTCTTC. It is translated as CASSFGGGIEQFF.

This chain joins TRBV7-9 and TRBJ2-7; D may be TRBD2 (5 bases). Trimming removed 4 bases at V and 2 bases at J, with 12 bases between. The CDR3 covers 14 residues. Germline CDR1 reads SEHNR; CDR2 reads FQNEAQ (reference sequence). The CDR3 protein is CASSSTDWAYEQYF. As DNA, the CDR3 is TGTGCCAGCAGCTCGACGGACTGGGCCTACGAGCAGTACTTC.

The CDR3 reads CASSLKRGGEQYF. For the CDR3, the DNA is TGTGCCAGCAGCCTGAAAAGGGGGGGCGAGCAGTACTTC. This chain uses TRBV11-2 with TRBJ2-7, with D maybe TRBD2 (7 bases). Germline V gene sequence: CDR1 SGHAT, CDR2 FQNNGV. CDR3 length equals 13 residues. Trimming shortened V by 5 bases and J by 6 bases, and 14 bases separated the two germline ends.

The CDR3 is CASSIPSEGGQGAYEQYF. CDR3 in DNA: TGTGCCAGTAGTATTCCGTCGGAGGGCGGACAGGGGGCGTACGAGCAGTACTTC. The chain employs TRBV19 and TRBJ2-7, with TRBD1 matching 11 bases. Losses at the gene ends were 3 bases for V and 4 bases for J; bases not matched to a gene: 14. The CDR3 extends over 18 amino acids. The germline V gene encodes CDR1 LNHDA and CDR2 SQIVND (reference sequence).

The V gene is TRBV30, the J gene TRBJ2-3; 13 bases are shared with TRBD2. CDR3 size: 15 residues. Germline V lookup: CDR1 GTSNPN, CDR2 SVGIG (reference sequence). Trimming removed 2 bases from V and 5 bases from J; junction bases left unmatched: 4. In nucleotides, the CDR3 is TGTGCCTGGAGTACTAGCGGGAGGGCGGAAGATACGCAGTATTTT. Amino acids: CAWSTSGRAEDTQYF.

The table lists this clone with a count of one. The J gene is TRBJ2-2, the V gene TRBV5-1, with 7 positions matching TRBD1. Trimming removed 3 bases from V and 7 bases from J; junction bases left unmatched: 6. Germline CDR1 reads SGHRS; CDR2 reads YFSETQ. The CDR3 runs 14 residues. CDR3 nucleotides: TGCGCCAGCAGCTGGACCCAGGGGGACGGGGAGCTGTTTTTT. Amino acids: CASSWTQGDGELFF.

The rearrangement uses TRBV12-2 and TRBJ2-7; the DNA was not compared with TRBD1, the D call given in the table. TRBV12-2 is deemed a pseudogene. The CDR3 runs 19 residues. CDR3 amino acids: CASRHEPRAPPQALYEQYF. In nucleotides, the CDR3 is TGTGCAAGTCGCCATGAACCCAGGGCCCCACCCCAAGCTCTTTACGAGCAGTACTTC.

This chain connects TRBV6-5 to TRBJ2-3, with D perhaps assigned TRBD1 or TRBD2 (6 bases each). The length of the CDR3 is 14 residues. Germline V lookup: CDR1 MNHEY, CDR2 SVGAGI. Trimming removed 7 bases from V and 5 bases from J, with 16 bases in between. CDR3 coding DNA: TGTGCCAGCACCACCTCCAGGGGAGGAGATACGCAGTATTTT. As protein: CASTTSRGGDTQYF.

The CDR3 region is CASSFLTSGETQYF. The CDR3 bases are TGTGCCAGCAGCTTCCTGACTAGCGGAGAGACCCAGTACTTC. The chain carries TRBV5-6 and TRBJ2-5; 9 bases match TRBD2. The J segment lost 4 bases and the V segment lost 2 bases, leaving 3 bases of the junction unmatched. Germline CDR1 SGHDT, CDR2 YYEEEE. The CDR3 is 14 residues long.

The chain has TRBV5-1 and TRBJ2-1; no clear D gene. There are 12 residues in the CDR3. Germline V lookup: CDR1 SGHRS, CDR2 YFSETQ. With 0 bases removed from V and 10 bases from J, the gap between germline ends came to 8 bases. CDR3 amino acids: CASSLGGWEQFF. CDR3 DNA: TGCGCCAGCAGCTTGGGCGGTTGGGAGCAGTTCTTC.

The CDR3 nucleotides are TGTGCCTGGAGCGGACTAGCCCGAGAATCGTACCAAGAGACCCAGTACTTC. It yields the protein CAWSGLARESYQETQYF. This chain links TRBV30 with TRBJ2-5, with TRBD2 matching over 8 bases. The CDR3 totals 17 residues. The J segment lost 0 bases and the V segment lost 3 bases, leaving 12 bases of the junction unmatched. Germline-derived CDR1 and CDR2 are GTSNPN and SVGIG (reference sequence).

The J gene is TRBJ2-1, the V gene TRBV10-3; no clear D gene. This CDR3 region has 16 residues. The ends were cut back, 0 bases at V and 5 bases at J, with 14 bases in the middle. Germline-derived CDR1 and CDR2 are ENHRY and SYGVKD. For the CDR3, the DNA is TGTGCCATCAGTGAGTCGATCTACGCCGGAAACAATGAGCAGTTCTTC. It is translated as CAISESIYAGNNEQFF.

The DNA of the CDR3 is TGTGCCAGCAGCTTGGTGGGGACTAGCACAGATACGCAGTATTTT. As protein: CASSLVGTSTDTQYF. The chain links TRBV5-6 to TRBJ2-3; tentatively, D is TRBD2 (6 bases). The CDR3 totals 15 residues. V was clipped by 0 bases and J by 0 bases, with 8 bases between them. CDR1 is SGHDT, CDR2 YYEEEE, per germline.

The V call is TRBV7-9, the J call TRBJ2-3; 12 bases are shared with TRBD2. The CDR3 is 18 amino acids. V trimming: 0 bases; J trimming: 2 bases; junction bases outside the gene matches: 6. Germline V gene sequence: CDR1 SEHNR, CDR2 FQNEAQ (reference sequence). The CDR3 reads CASSLAGGLAGPTDTQYF. For the CDR3, the DNA is TGTGCCAGCAGCTTAGCGGGTGGACTAGCGGGACCCACAGATACGCAGTATTTT.

In nucleotides, the CDR3 is TGTGCCAGCAGCTTAGAATGGGGAACCTATGGCTACACCTTC. Its translation is CASSLEWGTYGYTF. The rearrangement uses TRBV11-2 and TRBJ1-2; D call uncertain. The CDR3 is 14 amino acids. Germline CDR1 and CDR2: SGHAT and FQNNGV. V lost 0 bases and J 4 bases, leaving 9 bases between the germline ends.